The clone carrying this T cell receptor beta chain turned up a few times. Its matching antigen is unknown. A read error may account for a junction end that differs from germline. These data are taken from a study of T-cell memory formation after mild COVID-19. Turning to the study itself: Largely, the TCR clusters proved donor specific.

Findings and limits, study-wide: Clones that contracted clustered mainly in CM and EM if CD4+ and in EMRA if CD8+.

One entry per CDR3 protein results from TCRdb running MiXCR on the 5' RACE reads. The sample consists of some 120,000 distinct CDR3 sequences, about 5.9% of them appearing once. This CDR3 comprises 18 residues. From germline, CDR1 is DFQATT and CDR2 SNEGSKA (reference sequence). This receptor was taken from an adult woman who had mild COVID-19 (a few samples of this study predate the infection). Cell type and time point are not known. This sequence joins TRBV20-1 and TRBJ2-4, with D perhaps matching TRBD1 (7 bases). The specimen was PBMCs or a T cell subset sorted from them (not recorded which). The CDR3 here is CSARGPGDSPRGKNIQYF. DNA for the CDR3: TGCAGTGCCAGAGGCCCGGGGGACAGCCCCAGAGGCAAAAACATTCAGTACTTC.